The present entry profiles one T cell receptor beta chain with its context. V was shortened by 3 bases and J by 11 bases, with 20 bases between the two germline ends. CDR1 is SNHLY, CDR2 FYNNEI, per germline. The CDR3 consists of 14 residues. The data were taken from a study of OX40 agonist ivuxolimab in advanced cancers. Across the study: Age averaged around 60 years (range roughly 23 to 79), and roughly 82% were male.

Repertoires were generated with immunoSEQ multiplex PCR, while TCRdb's copy carries only in-frame clones and drops some. The repertoire includes 74,000 or so clones, over 85% of them detected once, and around 0.3% sits in the top ten. The sequences come from CD4+ or CD8+ T cells sorted from blood, collected in a trial of the OX40 agonist ivuxolimab. This sequence was found in an adult with an advanced solid tumor such as melanoma, head and neck, liver or kidney cancer. The chain carries TRBV2 and TRBJ2-7; tentatively, D is TRBD1 (6 bases). CDR3 sequence (DNA): TGTGCCAGCAGTGATAGGGACATCGACCCCCAAGAGTACTTC. Translating gives CASSDRDIDPQEYF.